This TCR beta chain derives from a study of T cells after yellow fever vaccination. Trimming removed 4 bases at V and 4 bases at J, with 14 bases between. CDR3 length equals 14 residues. CDR1 is SGHDN, CDR2 FVKESK, per germline. Via MiXCR, TCRdb re-called the 5' RACE reads, giving one row per CDR3 protein. This sample yields 550,000 or so distinct CDR3 sequences, of which approximately 21% are seen a single time; roughly 13% belongs to the top ten. This receptor was obtained from a young man who received the YFV17D yellow fever vaccine. Source: PBMCs, taken 15 days after the yellow fever booster vaccination. The chain uses TRBV14 and TRBJ2-7; D remains ambiguous. The CDR3 DNA reads as TGTGCCAGCAGCCCTAGACGTTCACCTTACGAGCAGTACTTC. This gives the protein CASSPRRSPYEQYF.